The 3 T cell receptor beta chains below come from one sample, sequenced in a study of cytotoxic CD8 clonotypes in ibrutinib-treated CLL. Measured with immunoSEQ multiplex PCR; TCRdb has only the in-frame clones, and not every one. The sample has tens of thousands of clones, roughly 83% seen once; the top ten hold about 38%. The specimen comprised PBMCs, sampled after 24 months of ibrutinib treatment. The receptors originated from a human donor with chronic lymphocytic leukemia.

For the CDR3, the DNA is TGTGCCAGCAGCTTGCGGTCTAGGAACAGGGCCTACGAGCAGTACTTC. Translation: CASSLRSRNRAYEQYF. The chain links TRBV7-2 to TRBJ2-7; tentatively, D is TRBD1 (6 bases). From germline, CDR1 is SGHTA and CDR2 FQGNSA. The CDR3 loop spans 16 amino acids. Trimming took 3 bases from V and 2 from J, leaving 17 bases between them. Complete variable domain (other parts from reference TRBV7-2 and TRBJ2-7): GAGVSQSPSNKVTEKGKDVELRCDPISGHTALYWYRQSLGQGLEFLIYFQGNSAPDKSGLPSDRFSAERTGGSVSTLTIQRTQQEDSAVYLCASSLRSRNRAYEQYFGPGTRLTVT.

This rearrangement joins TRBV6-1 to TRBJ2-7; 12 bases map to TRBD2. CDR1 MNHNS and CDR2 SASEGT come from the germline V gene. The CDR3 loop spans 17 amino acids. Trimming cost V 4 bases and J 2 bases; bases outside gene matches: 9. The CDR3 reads CASSGHRTSGNTYEQYF. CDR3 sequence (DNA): TGTGCCAGCAGTGGCCACCGGACTAGCGGGAATACCTACGAGCAGTACTTC.

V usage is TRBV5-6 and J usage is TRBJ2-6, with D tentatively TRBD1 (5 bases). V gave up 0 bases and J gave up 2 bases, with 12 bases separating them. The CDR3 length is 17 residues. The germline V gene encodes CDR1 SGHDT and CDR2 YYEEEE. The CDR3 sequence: CASSLEARVAGANVLTF. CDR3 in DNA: TGTGCCAGCAGCTTGGAGGCCAGGGTAGCTGGGGCCAACGTCCTGACTTTC.